This T cell receptor beta chain was retrieved from a study of response to subunit inactivated influenza vaccine. Findings and limits, study-wide: A suggestion made by the authors is that each seasonal influenza vaccination recruits few new T cells.

The CDR3 length is 16 residues. V was pared by 2 bases and J by 5 bases, with 15 bases between. The germline gives CDR1 LNHNV, CDR2 YYDKDF (reference sequence). This clonotype was found a few times. What it binds is unknown. MiXCR was run by TCRdb on the RT-PCR reads, yielding one entry per CDR3 protein. The table has roughly 780,000 distinct CDR3 sequences, about a fifth seen once. The source was PBMCs from blood, collected 5 days after vaccination. The rearrangement joins TRBV15 to TRBJ2-2; tentatively, D is TRBD1 (5 bases). This TCR came from a man in his fifties or sixties who received an inactivated influenza vaccine. The DNA for the CDR3 is TGTGCCACCAGCAGAACAAGACAGATTCAGACCGGGGAGCTGTTTTTT. Protein product: CATSRTRQIQTGELFF.